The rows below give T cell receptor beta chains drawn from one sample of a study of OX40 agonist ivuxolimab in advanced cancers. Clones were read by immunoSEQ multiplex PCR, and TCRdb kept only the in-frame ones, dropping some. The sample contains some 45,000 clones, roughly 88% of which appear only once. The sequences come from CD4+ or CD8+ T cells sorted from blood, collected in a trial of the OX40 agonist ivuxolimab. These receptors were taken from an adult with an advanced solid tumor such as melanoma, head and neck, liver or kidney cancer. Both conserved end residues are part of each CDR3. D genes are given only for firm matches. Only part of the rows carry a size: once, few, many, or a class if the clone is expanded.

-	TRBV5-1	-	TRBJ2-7	TGCGCCAGCAGCTTCCGGGAGAGGATCCACGAGCAGTACTTC	CASSFRERIHEQYF
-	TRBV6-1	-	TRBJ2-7	TGTGCCAGCAGGCTCCAATCGGCCTACGAGCAGTACTTC	CASRLQSAYEQYF
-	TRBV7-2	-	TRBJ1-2	TGTGCCAGCAGCTTGGGCGGGAACTATGGCTACACCTTC	CASSLGGNYGYTF
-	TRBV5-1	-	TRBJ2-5	TGCGCCAGCAGCGCGGGACCAGGGGGGGAGACCCAGTACTTC	CASSAGPGGETQYF
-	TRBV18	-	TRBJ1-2	TGTGCCAGCTCACCCGAAGCCGACAGCTATGGCTACACCTTC	CASSPEADSYGYTF
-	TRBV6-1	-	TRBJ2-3	TGTGCCAGCAGTGAGAGGGCCACAGATACGCAGTATTTT	CASSERATDTQYF
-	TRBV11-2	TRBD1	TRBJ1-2	TGTGCCAGCAGACCACAGCCGGGACAGCGCTATGGCTACACCTTC	CASRPQPGQRYGYTF
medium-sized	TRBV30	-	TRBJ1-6	TGTGCCTGGAGTGTCAAAAGTAATTCACCCCTCCACTTT	CAWSVKSNSPLHF
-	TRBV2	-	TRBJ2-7	TGTGCCAGCAGAGAACGTCACGGGCCCACCTACGAGCAGTACTTC	CASRERHGPTYEQYF
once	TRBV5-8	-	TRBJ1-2	TGTGCCAGCAGCTTGAGCCACGGTCAGGGCTTTACTAACTATGGCTACACCTTC	CASSLSHGQGFTNYGYTF
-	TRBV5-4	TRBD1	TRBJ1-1	TGTGCCAGCAGCTTGGAACAGGGGGCGAGGACTGAAGCTTTCTTT	CASSLEQGARTEAFF
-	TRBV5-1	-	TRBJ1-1	TGCGCCAGCAGCTTGGCCGCCGGAAACACTGAAGCTTTCTTT	CASSLAAGNTEAFF
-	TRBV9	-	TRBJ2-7	TGTGCCAGCAGCGCGCAGGACGGGAGCTCCTACGAGCAGTACTTC	CASSAQDGSSYEQYF
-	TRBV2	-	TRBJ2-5	TGTGCCAGCAGTTTTACCCGGGATGGGTCCCAGTACTTC	CASSFTRDGSQYF
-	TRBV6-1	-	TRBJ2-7	TGTGCCAGCACCCTGGACATACCTTACGAGCAGTACTTC	CASTLDIPYEQYF
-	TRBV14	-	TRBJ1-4	TGTGCCAGCAGCAAAAGGCTGCAGATGGGGACTAATGAAAAACTGTTTTTT	CASSKRLQMGTNEKLFF
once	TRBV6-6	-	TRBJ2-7	TGTGCCAGCAGTTTCGACCATTATCCCAACCACGAGCAGTACTTC	CASSFDHYPNHEQYF
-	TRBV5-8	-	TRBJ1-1	TGTGCCAGCACCCACCGGGGGCGGAACACTGAAGCTTTCTTT	CASTHRGRNTEAFF
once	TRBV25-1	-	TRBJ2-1	TGTGCCAGCACTTTGGGAGATGAGCAGTTCTTC	CASTLGDEQFF
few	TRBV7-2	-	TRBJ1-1	TGTGCCAGCAGCTTAAAGCCCCCGCCGAGGGCCTACACTGAAGCTTTCTTT	CASSLKPPPRAYTEAFF
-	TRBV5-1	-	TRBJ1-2	TGCGCCAGCAGCCCGGAGGTTGGCCCGCCTTATGGCTACACCTTC	CASSPEVGPPYGYTF
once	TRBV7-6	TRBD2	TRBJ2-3	TGTGCCAGCAGCAAACTAGCGGGAGTGGCAGATACGCAGTATTTT	CASSKLAGVADTQYF
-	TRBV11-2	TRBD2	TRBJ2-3	TGTGCCAGCACCTTAAGGGTAGCGGGAGCTGCGGCGCAGTATTTT	CASTLRVAGAAAQYF
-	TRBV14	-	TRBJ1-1	TGTGCCAGCAGCCAAGAACGCTTCCGAGCGAACACTGAAGCTTTCTTT	CASSQERFRANTEAFF
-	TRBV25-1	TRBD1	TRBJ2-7	TGTGCCAGCAGTGAATATTTACAGGGGAACTACGAGCAGTACTTC	CASSEYLQGNYEQYF
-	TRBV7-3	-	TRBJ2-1	TGTGCCAGCAGCTCCCCGACAAAAGGGGTGGGGAGTGAGCAGTTCTTC	CASSSPTKGVGSEQFF
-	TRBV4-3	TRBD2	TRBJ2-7	TGCGCCAGCAGCCAGTCTTTAGCGGGGGGGCTTGAGCAGTACTTC	CASSQSLAGGLEQYF
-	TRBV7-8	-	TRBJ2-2	TGTGCCAGCAGCGCACTGAGAATTCCGAACACCGGGGAGCTGTTTTTT	CASSALRIPNTGELFF
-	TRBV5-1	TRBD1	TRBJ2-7	TGCGCCAGCAGCTTGGTTGCCGGGACAGACCTCTCCTACGAGCAGTACTTC	CASSLVAGTDLSYEQYF
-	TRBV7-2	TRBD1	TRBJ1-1	TGTGCCAGCACCCATGGACAGGGTGCCGCTGAAGCTTTCTTT	CASTHGQGAAEAFF
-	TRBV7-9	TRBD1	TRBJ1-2	TGTGCCAGCAGCTTAGGGCAGGGGGGGCCTGGCTACACCTTC	CASSLGQGGPGYTF
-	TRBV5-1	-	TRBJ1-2	TGCGCCAGCAGCCTGGACAGCAGGGACGGTAACACCTTC	CASSLDSRDGNTF
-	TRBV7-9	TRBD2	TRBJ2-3	TGTGCCAGCAGCTGGGGAATAGCGGAGGCCGGGGGGGATACGCAGTATTTT	CASSWGIAEAGGDTQYF
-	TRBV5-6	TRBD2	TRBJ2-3	TGTGCCAGCAGCTGGAGGACTAGCGGGCGAGGAGATACGCAGTATTTT	CASSWRTSGRGDTQYF
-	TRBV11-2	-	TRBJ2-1	TGTGCCAGCAGCTCCACGACGGGGTGGGATGAGCAGTTCTTC	CASSSTTGWDEQFF
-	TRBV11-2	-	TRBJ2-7	TGTGCCAGCAGCTTGGGGTCCTACGAGCAGTACTTC	CASSLGSYEQYF
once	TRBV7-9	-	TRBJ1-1	TGTGCCAGCAGCTTAGTCGGTGGGATGAACACTGAAGCTTTCTTT	CASSLVGGMNTEAFF
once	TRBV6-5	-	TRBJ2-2	TGTGCCAGCAGAGGCTTAGCGGCGACCGGGGAGCTGTTTTTT	CASRGLAATGELFF
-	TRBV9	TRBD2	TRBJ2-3	TGTGCCAGCAGCGCGCAACTAGGGAGGGGCACAGATACGCAGTATTTT	CASSAQLGRGTDTQYF
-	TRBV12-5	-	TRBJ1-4	TGTGCTAGTGGTTTGGTTCGGGGGAGGGATGAAAAACTGTTTTTT	CASGLVRGRDEKLFF
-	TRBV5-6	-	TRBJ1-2	TGTGCCAGCAGCTTGAGTTGGGGCTACACCTTC	CASSLSWGYTF
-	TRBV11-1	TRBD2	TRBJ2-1	TGTGCCAGCGGGACTACCTATACCAATGAGCAGTTCTTC	CASGTTYTNEQFF
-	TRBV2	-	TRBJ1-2	TGTGCCAGCACGGAGGGTTTCTATGGCTACACCTTC	CASTEGFYGYTF
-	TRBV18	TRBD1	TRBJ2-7	TGTGCCAGCTCGGGGACAGACTCCTACGAGCAGTACTTC	CASSGTDSYEQYF
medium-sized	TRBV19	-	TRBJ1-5	TGTGCCAGTAGTTCGGACAGCCCTTGGCCCCAGCATTTT	CASSSDSPWPQHF
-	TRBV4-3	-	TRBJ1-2	TGCGCCAGCAGCCAAGATCCTGCCAAGGATGGCTACACCTTC	CASSQDPAKDGYTF
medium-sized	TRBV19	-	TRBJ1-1	TGTGCCAGTATGGGGGGGCGATTGCGGGCCACTGAAGCTTTCTTT	CASMGGRLRATEAFF
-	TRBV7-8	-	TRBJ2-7	TGTGCCAGCAGCGTCCACGGTGGGGCCTACGAGCAGTACTTC	CASSVHGGAYEQYF
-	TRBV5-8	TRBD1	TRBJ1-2	TGTGCCAGCAGCTTGGAAGGCAGGGGGCAGAGTGGCTACACCTTC	CASSLEGRGQSGYTF
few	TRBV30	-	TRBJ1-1	TGTGCCTGGAGCGGGGTGAACACTGAAGCTTTCTTT	CAWSGVNTEAFF
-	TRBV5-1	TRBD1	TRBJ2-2	TGCGCCAGCAGCTTGGGGACAGGGGGCATATCGTATTATACCGGGGAGCTGTTTTTT	CASSLGTGGISYYTGELFF
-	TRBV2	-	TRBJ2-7	TGTGCCAGCAGTGACTGGGCGGAACGGTACGAGCAGTACTTC	CASSDWAERYEQYF
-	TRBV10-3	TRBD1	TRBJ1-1	TGTGCCATCAGTGAGGGGACAGGGCGGAACACTGAAGCTTTCTTT	CAISEGTGRNTEAFF
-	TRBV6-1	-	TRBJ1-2	TGTGCCAGCAGTGGGGGGGCTGGAGGCTACACCTTC	CASSGGAGGYTF
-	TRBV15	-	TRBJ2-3	TGTGCCACCCGGGACGAATCCACAGATACGCAGTATTTT	CATRDESTDTQYF
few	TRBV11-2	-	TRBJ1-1	TGTGCCAGCAGCTTAGAGACGAACACTGAAGCTTTCTTT	CASSLETNTEAFF
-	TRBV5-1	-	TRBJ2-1	TGCGCCAGCAAGGGCTTCCGGGATTCGGATGAGCAGTTCTTC	CASKGFRDSDEQFF
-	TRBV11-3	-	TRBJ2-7	TGTGCCAGCAGCTTCGGCAGGGAAATAACCTACGAGCAGTACTTC	CASSFGREITYEQYF
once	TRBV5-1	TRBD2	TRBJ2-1	TGCGCCAGCAGCTTGGTCTGCGGGGGGGGTTACAATGAGCAGTTCTTC	CASSLVCGGGYNEQFF
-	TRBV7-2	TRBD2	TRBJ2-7	TGTGCCAGCAGCTCCCGACTAGCCGTCGAGCAGTACTTC	CASSSRLAVEQYF